Listed below are T cell receptor beta chains from one sample, sequenced in a study of blood T cells in healthy people across ages. One entry per CDR3 protein results from TCRdb running MiXCR on the 5' RACE reads. In the table there are 540,000 or so distinct CDR3 sequences, around 48% of which are singletons. Sequencing input: blood. The source of these receptors is a man aged 80 or over in good health. Each CDR3 is given with its conserved first and last residue. D genes are given only for firm matches. A clone size is listed for some rows: how often the clone was seen (once, few, many), or a class if it is expanded.

D,size,J,V,CDR3,DNA
TRBD1,-,TRBJ2-4,TRBV20-1,CSARALSGGREQYF,TGCAGTGCTAGAGCGTTGTCAGGGGGCAGGGAGCAGTACTTC
-,few,TRBJ1-2,TRBV7-9,CASSLVGQGNYGYTF,TGTGCCAGCAGCTTAGTTGGGCAGGGCAACTATGGCTACACCTTC
-,-,TRBJ1-1,TRBV12-3/TRBV12-4,CASSSSRETEAFF,TGTGCCAGCAGTTCGAGTAGGGAAACTGAAGCTTTCTTT
TRBD2,-,TRBJ2-5,TRBV5-1,CASSLLTAGVETQYF,TGCGCCAGCAGCTTGTTAACTGCGGGAGTAGAGACCCAGTACTTC
-,once,TRBJ1-5,TRBV29-1,CSVAEAQGDQPQHF,TGCAGCGTTGCCGAGGCTCAGGGAGATCAGCCCCAGCATTTT
TRBD1,-,TRBJ1-1,TRBV30,CAWTLTGGRTEAFF,TGTGCCTGGACCTTGACAGGGGGTCGGACTGAAGCTTTCTTT
TRBD2,-,TRBJ2-3,TRBV2,CASSAVAGIPDTQYF,TGTGCCAGCAGCGCGGTAGCGGGGATCCCAGATACGCAGTATTTT
-,-,TRBJ2-1,TRBV6-2/TRBV6-3,CASIPVGPNLYNEQFF,TGTGCCAGCATCCCTGTGGGACCAAATCTCTACAATGAGCAGTTCTTC
-,few,TRBJ2-5,TRBV7-2,CASSSFPGTQYF,TGTGCCAGCAGCTCCTTCCCAGGGACCCAGTACTTC
-,-,TRBJ2-7,TRBV12-3/TRBV12-4,CASSLNVRDAYEQYF,TGTGCCAGCAGTTTAAACGTCAGGGACGCCTACGAGCAGTACTTC
TRBD1,many,TRBJ2-1,TRBV7-2,CASSLEGQDYNEQFF,TGTGCCAGCAGCTTAGAGGGACAGGATTACAATGAGCAGTTCTTC
-,many,TRBJ2-3,TRBV2,CASSQTGTDTQYF,TGCGCCAGCAGTCAAACAGGGACAGATACGCAGTATTTT
TRBD2,-,TRBJ2-7,TRBV6-5,CASSHRASGGREQYF,TGTGCCAGCAGTCACCGAGCTAGCGGGGGACGCGAGCAGTACTTC
TRBD2,-,TRBJ2-5,TRBV20-1,CSASTSGGETQYF,TGCAGTGCTAGTACGTCGGGGGGAGAGACCCAGTACTTC
-,-,TRBJ2-5,TRBV29-1,CSVEDLLLETQYF,TGCAGCGTTGAAGATCTGTTGTTGGAGACCCAGTACTTC
-,once,TRBJ1-6,TRBV3-1,CASSPRGGWYNSPLHF,TGTGCCAGCAGCCCGCGCGGAGGCTGGTATAATTCACCCCTCCACTTT
TRBD1,-,TRBJ1-1,TRBV6-1,CASGGQPNTEAFF,TGTGCCAGCGGGGGACAGCCGAACACTGAAGCTTTCTTT
-,few,TRBJ2-3,TRBV9,CASSVENTDTQYF,TGTGCCAGCAGCGTAGAAAACACAGATACGCAGTATTTT
TRBD1,-,TRBJ2-4,TRBV3-1,CASSQAIRGRLNEQYF,TGTGCCAGCAGCCAAGCTATCAGGGGGCGGTTGAATGAGCAGTACTTC
TRBD2,-,TRBJ2-3,TRBV12-3/TRBV12-4,CASSLFLAGGADTQYF,TGTGCCAGCAGTTTATTTCTAGCGGGGGGCGCGGATACGCAGTATTTT
-,-,TRBJ2-1,TRBV7-2,CASSSGSGAHEQFF,TGTGCCAGCAGCTCCGGGTCGGGGGCTCATGAGCAGTTCTTC
-,few,TRBJ1-5,TRBV7-2,CASSLVGSSNQPQHF,TGTGCCAGCAGCTTAGTGGGGTCTAGCAATCAGCCCCAGCATTTT
TRBD1,-,TRBJ2-3,TRBV5-1,CASSLPGQTTDTQYF,TGCGCCAGCAGCTTGCCGGGACAGACCACAGATACGCAGTATTTT
-,few,TRBJ2-7,TRBV4-3,CASSQDGGSYEQYF,TGCGCCAGCAGCCAAGATGGGGGGTCCTACGAGCAGTACTTC
-,-,TRBJ2-1,TRBV6-2/TRBV6-3,CASTSADTISYNEQFF,TGTGCCAGCACCTCGGCGGACACAATTTCCTACAATGAGCAGTTCTTC
TRBD2,-,TRBJ2-1,TRBV10-3,CTTTLAGDSYNEQFF,TGTACCACGACACTAGCGGGAGACTCCTACAATGAGCAGTTCTTC
TRBD2,many,TRBJ2-3,TRBV7-2,CASSLRLAGDPQYF,TGTGCCAGCAGCTTACGGTTAGCGGGGGACCCGCAGTATTTT
-,-,TRBJ2-7,TRBV30,CAWSVTDYEQYF,TGTGCCTGGAGTGTAACAGACTACGAGCAGTACTTC
-,many,TRBJ2-7,TRBV6-5,CASTRGYEQYF,TGTGCCAGCACGCGGGGATACGAGCAGTACTTC
-,-,TRBJ1-1,TRBV7-8,CASSLGTANEAFF,TGTGCCAGCAGCTTAGGGACAGCGAATGAAGCTTTCTTT
-,-,TRBJ2-7,TRBV6-5,CASSYHRDGSYEQYF,TGTGCCAGCAGTTACCACCGGGACGGCTCCTACGAGCAGTACTTC
TRBD2,-,TRBJ2-7,TRBV3-1,CASSQQRASGRYEQYF,TGTGCCAGCAGCCAACAACGGGCTAGCGGGAGGTACGAGCAGTACTTC
TRBD2,-,TRBJ2-4,TRBV7-2,CASSIAGTRVGQYF,TGTGCCAGCAGCATCGCCGGGACTAGAGTTGGGCAGTACTTC
TRBD2,-,TRBJ2-5,TRBV20-1,CSARLAGGVQYF,TGCAGTGCTAGGCTGGCGGGAGGGGTCCAGTACTTC
TRBD1,few,TRBJ2-3,TRBV20-1,CSARHRGRTDTQYF,TGCAGTGCTCGACACAGGGGGCGCACAGATACGCAGTATTTT
TRBD1,-,TRBJ1-5,TRBV7-2,CASSSTLTGGGQPQHF,TGTGCCAGCAGCTCAACCTTGACAGGGGGAGGGCAGCCCCAGCATTTT
-,many,TRBJ2-3,TRBV5-1,CASSPWTDSTDTQYF,TGCGCCAGCAGCCCATGGACAGATAGCACAGATACGCAGTATTTT
-,-,TRBJ1-4,TRBV7-9,CASSLYTTTNERLFF,TGTGCCAGCAGCCTTTACACCACAACTAATGAAAGACTGTTTTTT
TRBD1,-,TRBJ2-7,TRBV20-1,CSAPRQGVYEQYF,TGCAGTGCTCCCCGACAGGGGGTTTACGAGCAGTACTTC
TRBD1,-,TRBJ2-1,TRBV9,CASSTRTGGRINEQFF,TGTGCCAGCAGCACAAGGACAGGGGGCAGGATTAATGAGCAGTTCTTC
TRBD2,few,TRBJ2-5,TRBV7-2,CTSSNRWGGIMEQYF,TGTACCAGCAGCAATCGGTGGGGGGGGATTATGGAGCAGTACTTC
-,few,TRBJ2-7,TRBV25-1,CASSALQGNSYEQYF,TGTGCCAGCAGTGCCTTACAGGGAAACTCCTACGAGCAGTACTTC
TRBD1,many,TRBJ1-1,TRBV7-9,CASSQGGGTEAFF,TGTGCCAGCAGCCAGGGGGGAGGCACTGAAGCTTTCTTT
TRBD2,-,TRBJ2-3,TRBV29-1,CSVEGPGLAIRYF,TGCAGCGTTGAGGGGCCGGGACTAGCGATTCGGTATTTT
TRBD1,few,TRBJ2-7,TRBV7-2,CASSQGQVDEQYF,TGTGCCAGCAGCCAGGGACAGGTCGATGAGCAGTACTTC
TRBD1,-,TRBJ2-1,TRBV7-3,CAIEDRGNEQFF,TGTGCCATCGAAGACAGGGGAAATGAGCAGTTCTTC
TRBD1,-,TRBJ2-7,TRBV2,CASSEWTGNYEQYF,TGTGCCAGCAGTGAATGGACAGGGAATTACGAGCAGTACTTC
TRBD2,few,TRBJ2-1,TRBV20-1,CSAPPGLAGDNEQFF,TGCAGTGCCCCTCCGGGACTAGCGGGAGATAATGAGCAGTTCTTC
TRBD2,-,TRBJ2-5,TRBV7-2,CASSLEGLAGGMETQYF,TGTGCCAGCAGCTTAGAGGGACTAGCGGGGGGCATGGAGACCCAGTACTTC
-,-,TRBJ1-1,TRBV12-3/TRBV12-4,CASSQNRDTEAFF,TGTGCCAGCAGTCAGAACCGGGACACTGAAGCTTTCTTT
-,-,TRBJ1-1,TRBV29-1,CSFFWGVNTEAFF,TGCAGTTTTTTCTGGGGCGTGAACACTGAAGCTTTCTTT
-,once,TRBJ2-1,TRBV10-2,CASRQSRQFF,TGCGCCAGCAGGCAAAGTAGGCAGTTCTTC
-,few,TRBJ2-6,TRBV7-6,CASSLAGANSGANVLTF,TGTGCCAGCAGCTTAGCTGGGGCGAACTCTGGGGCCAACGTCCTGACTTTC
-,-,TRBJ2-7,TRBV27,CASSPVVGASYEQYF,TGTGCCAGCAGCCCGGTTGTGGGCGCATCCTACGAGCAGTACTTC
TRBD2,many,TRBJ2-1,TRBV6-6,CASGGTSGSTSGHEQFF,TGTGCCAGCGGGGGGACTAGCGGGAGTACGAGCGGTCATGAGCAGTTCTTC